The 13 T cell receptor beta chains presented below share a single source sample, sequenced in a study of T cell responses to AZD1222 COVID-19 vaccine. Assay: immunoSEQ multiplex PCR; the TCRdb copy retains only in-frame clones and omits some. Among more than 75,000 clones listed, about four fifths were seen once. This specimen was peripheral blood, taken 28 days after the second AZD1222 dose. The receptor source for this set is an adult who received the AZD1222 COVID-19 vaccine.

This chain joins TRBV5-1 and TRBJ2-4; TRBD2 might be the D (5 bases). The CDR3 spans 15 residues. Germline values: CDR1 SGHRS, CDR2 YFSETQ. Trimming stripped 1 base from V and 0 bases from J, with 8 bases between. In DNA form, the CDR3 reads TGCGCCAGCAGCTTGAATCGGGGAGCCAAAAACATTCAGTACTTC. The encoded protein is CASSLNRGAKNIQYF.

The chain's CDR3 is CASSRDRETGNTIYF. The CDR3 DNA follows: TGTGCCAGTAGTAGGGACAGGGAAACAGGAAACACCATATATTTT. The rearrangement uses TRBV19 and TRBJ1-3, with TRBD1 identical over 9 bases. Germline V gene sequence: CDR1 LNHDA, CDR2 SQIVND (reference sequence). This CDR3 region has 15 residues. After removal of 4 bases from V and 4 bases from J, the junction contained 5 bases not matched to a gene.

This clone was recorded a few times. J is TRBJ2-1 and V is TRBV27, with 8 bases matching TRBD2. V gave up 3 bases and J gave up 0 bases; unmatched junction bases: 16. CDR1 and CDR2 from the germline V gene are MNHEY and SMNVEV (reference sequence). The length of the CDR3 is 20 residues. The DNA for the CDR3 is TGTGCCAGCAGTTTTCAGGGAGTCTCCGGGACTAGGGACTCCTACAATGAGCAGTTCTTC. Its protein product is CASSFQGVSGTRDSYNEQFF.

The table lists this clone with a few counts. The J gene is TRBJ1-6, the V gene TRBV4-3; TRBD1 matches at 7 bases. This CDR3 comprises 13 residues. Unmatched junction bases numbered 4, after V lost 5 bases and J lost 9 bases. CDR1 and CDR2 from the germline V gene are LGHNA and YSLEER. The CDR3: CASSLRQGSPLHF. For the CDR3, the DNA is TGCGCCAGCAGCTTACGACAGGGTTCACCCCTCCACTTT.

This clone came up once. The J gene is TRBJ1-6, the V gene TRBV12-3 or TRBV12-4; unclear D gene. The CDR3 length is 13 residues. Between the trimmed V and J ends, which lost 8 bases and 7 bases, there was a span of 12 bases. The CDR3 here is CASQRASNSPLHF. DNA of the CDR3: TGTGCCAGCCAGAGAGCCTCGAATTCACCCCTCCACTTT.

CDR3 amino acids: CASSLNPGGGSYNEQFF. Written as DNA, the CDR3 is TGTGCCAGCAGCTTAAATCCGGGAGGCGGGTCTTACAATGAGCAGTTCTTC. This chain joins TRBV7-3 and TRBJ2-1, with 7 nucleotides matching TRBD2. Germline trimming cut 1 base from V and 4 bases from J; bases unmatched to any gene: 10. Germline CDR1 is SGHTA and CDR2 is FQGTGA. The CDR3 is 17 residues long.

For the CDR3, the DNA is TGTGCCAGCAGTTTATTTCGTCCGAGCTCCTACGAGCAGTACTTC. Protein sequence: CASSLFRPSSYEQYF. The chain joins TRBV27 to TRBJ2-7; D remains ambiguous. The germline V gene encodes CDR1 MNHEY and CDR2 SMNVEV (reference sequence). Between the trimmed V and J ends, which lost 1 base and 0 bases, there was a span of 10 bases. The CDR3 has 15 amino acids.

The V gene is TRBV11-2, the J gene TRBJ1-3; D call uncertain. With 2 bases removed from V and 0 bases from J, the gap between germline ends came to 5 bases. CDR1 is SGHAT, CDR2 FQNNGV, per germline. The CDR3 is 14 amino acids. CDR3 sequence (DNA): TGTGCCAGCAGCTTATACTACTCTGGAAACACCATATATTTT. It translates to CASSLYYSGNTIYF.

The chain carries TRBV28 and TRBJ1-5, with D possibly matching TRBD1 (5 bases). V was trimmed by 6 bases and J by 6 bases, leaving 15 bases between them. The CDR3 spans 14 residues. From germline, CDR1 is MDHEN and CDR2 SYDVKM. The chain's CDR3 is CASSTGALGQPQHF. CDR3 bases: TGTGCCAGCAGCACCGGGGCCCTCGGTCAGCCCCAGCATTTT.

The chain combines TRBV7-2 with TRBJ1-2; D is possibly TRBD1 (6 bases). The germline V and J ends were trimmed by 4 bases and 7 bases, with 13 bases remaining between them. Germline CDR1 and CDR2: SGHTA and FQGNSA. There are 13 residues in the CDR3. The CDR3 is CASSSGGGSGYTF. The CDR3 bases are TGTGCCAGCAGCTCCGGAGGGGGTTCTGGCTACACCTTC.

CDR3 nucleotides: TGTGCCAGCAGTGGACTAGCGGGCAGGCTGGCCAAAAACATTCAGTACTTC. Residues: CASSGLAGRLAKNIQYF. The chain carries TRBV7-9 and TRBJ2-4; 11 bases are shared with TRBD2. With V trimmed by 6 bases and J by 1 base, 8 bases remained unmatched. This CDR3 contains 17 residues. CDR1 is SEHNR, CDR2 FQNEAQ, per germline (reference sequence).

This clone showed up just once. V usage is TRBV13 and J usage is TRBJ2-1, with 9 nucleotides matching TRBD1. Trimming cost V 8 bases and J 8 bases; bases outside gene matches: 19. The CDR3 length is 17 residues. Germline V gene sequence: CDR1 PRHDT, CDR2 FYEKMQ (reference sequence). The CDR3 DNA sequence: TGTGCCAGCCGCCAGTTTGGCCTCAGGGACAGGGCTGATGAGCAGTTCTTC. Amino acids: CASRQFGLRDRADEQFF.

Only a few counts were recorded for this clone. The rearrangement uses TRBV5-4 and TRBJ2-7; TRBD2 matches 12 bases. The trim removed 0 bases at V and 3 bases at J, leaving 1 base unmatched. CDR1 and CDR2 from the germline V gene are SGHNT and YYREEE (reference sequence). The CDR3 spans 15 residues. CDR3: CASSLGTSGIYEQYF. In DNA form, the CDR3 reads TGTGCCAGCAGCTTGGGGACTAGCGGGATCTACGAGCAGTACTTC. The complete variable domain, with remaining parts taken from reference TRBV5-4 and TRBJ2-7, reads ETGVTQSPTHLIKTRGQQVTLRCSSQSGHNTVSWYQQALGQGPQFIFQYYREEENGRGNFPPRFSGLQFPNYSSELNVNALELDDSALYLCASSLGTSGIYEQYFGPGTRLTVT.